A single sample is the source of the 16 T cell receptor beta chains below, sequenced in a study of cytotoxic CD8 clonotypes in ibrutinib-treated CLL. Assay used: immunoSEQ multiplex PCR; TCRdb lists only in-frame clones, some missing. The sample records a few hundred thousand clones, about 61% being singletons. Sequencing used PBMCs, obtained after 36 months of ibrutinib treatment. These receptors all come from a human donor with chronic lymphocytic leukemia.

The chain links TRBV4-1 to TRBJ2-2; D remains ambiguous. Germline V gene lookup returns CDR1 MGHRA and CDR2 YSYEKL. V lost 1 base, J lost 6 bases, and 9 bases lay in between. The CDR3 is made up of 14 amino acids. The CDR3: CASSQGWGSGELFF. CDR3 in DNA: TGCGCCAGCAGCCAAGGTTGGGGATCCGGGGAGCTGTTTTTT.

The table lists this clone with a few counts. The genes are TRBV2 and TRBJ2-2, with D unclear. The CDR3 has 11 residues. The V and J ends lost 6 bases and 6 bases respectively, with 5 bases between them. Looked up from germline, CDR1 is SNHLY and CDR2 is FYNNEI. The CDR3: CASRLSGELFF. Here the CDR3 DNA reads TGTGCCAGCAGGCTCTCCGGGGAGCTGTTTTTT.

V and J are TRBV7-8 and TRBJ1-1, with no clear D. The CDR3 length is 12 residues. Trimming took off 5 bases at V and 2 bases at J, with 6 bases between the two ends. Per the germline V gene, CDR1 is SGHVS and CDR2 is FQNEAQ. This CDR3 is CASSLLNTEAFF. The DNA for the CDR3 is TGTGCCAGCAGCCTGCTAAACACTGAAGCTTTCTTT.

This clone occurred a few times. This chain connects TRBV5-1 to TRBJ2-2; D uncertain. The CDR3 contains 15 residues. V lost 0 bases, J lost 8 bases, and 14 bases lay in between. The germline V gene encodes CDR1 SGHRS and CDR2 YFSETQ. CDR3 amino acids: CASSLDPLAAGELFF. CDR3 DNA: TGCGCCAGCAGCTTGGACCCCCTCGCGGCTGGGGAGCTGTTTTTT.

This CDR3 is CASSLEGARAYGYTF. DNA for the CDR3: TGTGCCAGCTCACTTGAGGGGGCGAGGGCCTATGGCTACACCTTC. The rearrangement joins TRBV18 to TRBJ1-2; 7 bases fit TRBD1. Looked up from germline, CDR1 is KGHSH and CDR2 is LQKENI. The V gene end was trimmed by 4 bases and the J gene end by 4 bases; junction bases not matched to a gene: 9. This CDR3 region has 15 residues. The entire variable domain, with the rest obtained from reference TRBV18 and TRBJ1-2, is as follows: NAGVMQNPRHLVRRRGQEARLRCSPMKGHSHVYWYRQLPEEGLKFMVYLQKENIIDESGMPKERFSAEFPKEGPSILRIQQVVRGDSAAYFCASSLEGARAYGYTFGSGTRLTVV.

The count of this clone is one. V gene TRBV29-1 combines with J gene TRBJ2-7; 10 bases are a match to TRBD1. CDR1 SQVTM and CDR2 ANQGSEA come from the germline V gene. This CDR3 contains 14 residues. With 4 bases clipped from V and 4 bases from J, the junction kept 7 bases outside the gene matches. The CDR3 DNA follows: TGCAGCGTTGGGACAGGGGGATATGGTTACGAGCAGTACTTC. Translated, it gives CSVGTGGYGYEQYF.

The V gene is TRBV28, the J gene TRBJ2-2; D is unclear. Germline V gene data show CDR1 as MDHEN and CDR2 as SYDVKM. V shed 3 bases and J shed 5 bases, with 7 bases lying between them. The CDR3 loop spans 13 amino acids. The CDR3, as DNA: TGTGCCAGCAGTTTCCCTGTGACCGGGGAGCTGTTTTTT. Translating it yields CASSFPVTGELFF.

The V call is TRBV11-2, the J call TRBJ2-2; 7 positions match TRBD2. Germline assignment: CDR1 SGHAT and CDR2 FQNNGV. J was trimmed by 7 bases and V by 0 bases; bases with no gene match: 8. CDR3 length equals 16 residues. As DNA, the CDR3 is TGTGCCAGCAGCTTAGAGGCGACTAGCTGGGGCGGGGAGCTGTTTTTT. Protein product: CASSLEATSWGGELFF.

The chain is built from TRBV9 and TRBJ2-2, with 13 bases matching TRBD2. Per germline, CDR1 SGDLS and CDR2 YYNGEE. This CDR3 has 19 amino acids. V trimming: 2 bases; J trimming: 6 bases; junction bases outside the gene matches: 13. Written as DNA, the CDR3 is TGTGCCAGCAGCGTTGCCTTTGGGGGACTAGCGGGAATTGCCGGGGAGCTGTTTTTT. The encoded protein is CASSVAFGGLAGIAGELFF.

A few counts support this clone. The genes are TRBV18 and TRBJ2-7; perhaps TRBD2 as D (5 bases). Germline V gene data show CDR1 as KGHSH and CDR2 as LQKENI. The CDR3 spans 14 residues. The germline V and J ends were trimmed by 5 bases and 3 bases, with 14 bases remaining between them. The CDR3 DNA reads as TGTGCCAGCTCAGTCGGCGGGCAGATCTACGAGCAGTACTTC. Translated, it gives CASSVGGQIYEQYF.

The chain has TRBV9 and TRBJ2-5; 11 bases are shared with TRBD2. CDR1 and CDR2 (germline): SGDLS, YYNGEE. The junction had 5 bases not matched to a gene; V was cut back by 0 bases and J by 4 bases. This CDR3 region has 16 residues. CDR3 sequence: CASSVVVAGGLETQYF. CDR3 nucleotides: TGTGCCAGCAGCGTAGTAGTAGCGGGGGGGCTAGAGACCCAGTACTTC.

This clone was picked up one time. This chain connects TRBV11-2 to TRBJ2-7; 10 nucleotides line up with TRBD2. This CDR3 has 14 amino acids. J was trimmed by 3 bases and V by 4 bases; bases with no gene match: 3. Germline V lookup: CDR1 SGHAT, CDR2 FQNNGV. DNA of the CDR3: TGTGCCAGCAGCTCCATAGCGGGAGGCTACGAGCAGTACTTC. It specifies CASSSIAGGYEQYF.

This clone came up a few times. J is TRBJ1-3 and V is TRBV6-5, with D possibly being TRBD1 (5 bases). CDR1 is MNHEY and CDR2 is SVGAGI in the germline V gene. CDR3 length: 16 amino acids. The V end was cut by 2 bases, the J end by 3 bases, with 14 bases between. The CDR3 here is CASSYAGRGSGNTIYF. The CDR3 DNA reads TGTGCCAGCAGTTACGCCGGGAGGGGAAGTGGAAACACCATATATTTT.

There are many counts of this clone. The chain joins TRBV28 to TRBJ1-1; no clear D gene. The CDR3 is 11 residues long. V dropped 8 bases and J dropped 0 bases, with 4 bases sitting between them. The V gene's germline CDR1 is MDHEN and CDR2 SYDVKM. The CDR3 protein is CASRMNTEAFF. DNA for the CDR3: TGTGCCAGCCGAATGAACACTGAAGCTTTCTTT.

This CDR3 reads CASSLTGTEQFF. CDR3 DNA sequence: TGCGCCAGCAGCCTGACAGGGACTGAGCAGTTCTTC. The rearrangement uses TRBV4-1 and TRBJ2-1, with 7 bases that match TRBD1. This CDR3 has 12 residues. Trimming cost V 4 bases and J 9 bases; bases outside gene matches: 3. In germline, CDR1 is MGHRA, CDR2 YSYEKL.

The rearrangement links TRBV7-9 to TRBJ2-7; TRBD2 might be the D (6 bases). The germline V gene encodes CDR1 SEHNR and CDR2 FQNEAQ (reference sequence). V gave up 6 bases and J gave up 7 bases, with 28 bases separating them. The CDR3 is made up of 17 amino acids. The CDR3 here is CASSFAGSEGVRTEQYF. The CDR3 DNA sequence: TGTGCCAGCAGTTTCGCGGGATCCGAAGGGGTGAGGACGGAGCAGTACTTC.